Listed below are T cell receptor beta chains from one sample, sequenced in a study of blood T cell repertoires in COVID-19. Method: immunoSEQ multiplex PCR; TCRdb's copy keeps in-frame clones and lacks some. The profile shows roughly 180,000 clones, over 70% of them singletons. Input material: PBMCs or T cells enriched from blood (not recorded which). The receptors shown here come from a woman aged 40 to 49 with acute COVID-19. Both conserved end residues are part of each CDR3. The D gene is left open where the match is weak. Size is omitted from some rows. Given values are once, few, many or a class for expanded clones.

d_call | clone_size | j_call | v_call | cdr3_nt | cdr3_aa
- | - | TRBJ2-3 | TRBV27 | TGTGCCAGCAGCCGACAGTCCTTGAGCACAGATACGCAGTATTTT | CASSRQSLSTDTQYF
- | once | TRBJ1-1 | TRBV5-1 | TGCGCCAGCAGGGAAGGGGTAAGCATGAACACTGAAGCTTTCTTT | CASREGVSMNTEAFF
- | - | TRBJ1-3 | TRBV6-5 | TGTGCGAGCATGACAGGCGGGTCTGGAAACACCATATATTTT | CASMTGGSGNTIYF
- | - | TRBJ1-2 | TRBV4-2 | TGTGCCAGCAGCCAGACAGAAATCTATGGCTACACCTTC | CASSQTEIYGYTF
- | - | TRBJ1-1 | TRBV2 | TGTGCCAGCAGTGTCCAGGGTGGCACTGAAGCTTTCTTT | CASSVQGGTEAFF
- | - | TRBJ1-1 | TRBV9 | TGTGCCAGCAGCGTAGTAGCGGGGGCCACTGAAGCTTTCTTT | CASSVVAGATEAFF
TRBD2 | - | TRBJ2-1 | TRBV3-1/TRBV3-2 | TGTGCCAGCAGCCAAGTAGGGGGACTAGCGGGAGGCGGGGGGCAGTTCTTC | CASSQVGGLAGGGGQFF
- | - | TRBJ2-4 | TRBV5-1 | TGCGCCAGCAGCCAAGACGGACAGCCCTGGGACATTCAGTACTTC | CASSQDGQPWDIQYF
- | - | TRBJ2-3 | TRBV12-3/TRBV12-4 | TGTGCCAGCAGGGATCGACAGAATACGCAGTATTTT | CASRDRQNTQYF
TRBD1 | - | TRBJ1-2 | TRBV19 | TGTGCCAGTAGTATACGGGACAGGGGCTCCGGCTACACCTTC | CASSIRDRGSGYTF
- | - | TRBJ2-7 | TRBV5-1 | TGCGCCAGCAGCTTGGGGTCTAGCGTGCCCCACGAGCAGTACTTC | CASSLGSSVPHEQYF
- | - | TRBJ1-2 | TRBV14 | TGTGCCAGCAGCCCGGGACAAAGCTATGGCTACACCTTC | CASSPGQSYGYTF
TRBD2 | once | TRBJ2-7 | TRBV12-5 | TGTGCTAGTGGTACCTCCTCTAGCGGGGCGGCCGGCTACGAGCAGTACTTC | CASGTSSSGAAGYEQYF
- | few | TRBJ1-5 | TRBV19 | TGTGCCAGTAGTATAGGCAGAGGCAGCCAGTGGCCCCAGCATTTT | CASSIGRGSQWPQHF
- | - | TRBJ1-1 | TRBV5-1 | TGCGCCAGCAGTACCTCCGGGTCCACGGCGGCTTTCTTT | CASSTSGSTAAFF
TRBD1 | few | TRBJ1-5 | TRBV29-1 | TGCAGCGTTAGGGCAGGGGGAGTCAATCAGCCCCAGCATTTT | CSVRAGGVNQPQHF
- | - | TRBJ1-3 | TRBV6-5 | TGTGCCAGCAGCTACGGGACTCCTGGAAACACCATATATTTT | CASSYGTPGNTIYF
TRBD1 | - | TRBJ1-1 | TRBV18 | TGTGCCAGCTCCCCGGACAGGGCCCTGAACACTGAAGCTTTCTTT | CASSPDRALNTEAFF
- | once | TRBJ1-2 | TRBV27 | TGTGCCACTTCGATGGGAGGTAGTTATGGCTACACCTTC | CATSMGGSYGYTF
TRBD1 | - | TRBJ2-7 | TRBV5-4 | TGTGCCAGCAGCGCTGGACAGGGGGCCTACGAGCAGTACTTC | CASSAGQGAYEQYF
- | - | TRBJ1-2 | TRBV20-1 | TGCAGTGCTAGATGGGGGGATAGCTACACCTTC | CSARWGDSYTF
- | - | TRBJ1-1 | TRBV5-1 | TGCGCCAGCAGCTTCCGGGGAAAGGAAGCTTTCTTT | CASSFRGKEAFF
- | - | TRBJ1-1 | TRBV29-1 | TGCAGCGTTGGACAGTCAAACACTGAAGCTTTCTTT | CSVGQSNTEAFF
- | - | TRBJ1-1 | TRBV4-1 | TGCGCCAGCAGCCAAGTCCCGAGGATGAACACTGAAGCTTTCTTT | CASSQVPRMNTEAFF
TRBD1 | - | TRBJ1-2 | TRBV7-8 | TGTGCCAGCAGCTTATTCCCCGGGACAGGCCTCGCCCTCTATGGCTACACCTTC | CASSLFPGTGLALYGYTF
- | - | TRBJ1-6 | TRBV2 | TGTGCCAGCAGTGAGCAAAGAACCGCCAGTTCACCCCTCCACTTT | CASSEQRTASSPLHF
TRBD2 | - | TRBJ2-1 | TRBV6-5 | TGTGCCAGCAGATCGGGACTAGCGGGTCCTGAGCAGTTCTTC | CASRSGLAGPEQFF